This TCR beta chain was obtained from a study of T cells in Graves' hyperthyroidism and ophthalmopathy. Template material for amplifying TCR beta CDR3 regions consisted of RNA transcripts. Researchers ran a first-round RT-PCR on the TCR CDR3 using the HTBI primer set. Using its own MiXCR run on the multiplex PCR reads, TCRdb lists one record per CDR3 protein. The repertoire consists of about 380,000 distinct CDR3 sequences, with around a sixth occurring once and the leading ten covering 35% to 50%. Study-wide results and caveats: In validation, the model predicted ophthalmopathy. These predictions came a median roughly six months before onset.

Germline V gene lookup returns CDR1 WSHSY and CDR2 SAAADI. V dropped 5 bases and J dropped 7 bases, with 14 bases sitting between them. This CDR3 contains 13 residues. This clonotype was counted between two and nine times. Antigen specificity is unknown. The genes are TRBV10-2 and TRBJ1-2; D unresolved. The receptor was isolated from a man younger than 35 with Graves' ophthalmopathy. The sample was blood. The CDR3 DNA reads TGCGCCAGCAGTCAAGAGTCGGCCTTTGGCTACACCTTC. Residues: CASSQESAFGYTF.